The next 29 T cell receptor beta chains were all read from a single sample in a study of blood T cell repertoires in COVID-19 (dated by TCRdb to between 2020 and 2021). The library was built by means of the immunoSEQ multiplex PCR assay. Sourced from immuneACCESS, this table was stored by TCRdb with only in-frame sequences that have V and J called. A share of the clones is absent; for the studies checked, an unresolved V gene accounts for under half, and the remainder has no known explanation. The sample table lists fewer than 300,000 clones, roughly 90% of them with a count of one. The ten biggest clones cover approximately 9.5% of the sample. Sample: PBMCs or T cells enriched from blood (not recorded which). Receptors originate from a man aged 40-49 years who had recovered from COVID-19.

The rearrangement links TRBV7-2 to TRBJ1-4; TRBD1 matches 8 bases. The CDR3 is 15 residues long. The trim removed 7 bases at V and 3 bases at J, leaving 7 bases unmatched. Germline CDR1 SGHTA, CDR2 FQGNSA. CDR3 in amino acids: CASTPGGRSNEKLFF. For the CDR3, the DNA is TGTGCCAGCACCCCAGGGGGCAGATCTAATGAAAAACTGTTTTTT. The full variable domain, in which reference TRBV7-2 and TRBJ1-4 provide the parts outside the CDR3, is GAGVSQSPSNKVTEKGKDVELRCDPISGHTALYWYRQSLGQGLEFLIYFQGNSAPDKSGLPSDRFSAERTGGSVSTLTIQRTQQEDSAVYLCASTPGGRSNEKLFFGSGTQLSVL.

This clone appeared a few times. The rearrangement joins TRBV6-4 to TRBJ1-1; no reliable D call. The CDR3 sequence is 13 residues long. Trimming shortened V by 4 bases and J by 2 bases, and 8 bases separated the two germline ends. Germline values: CDR1 MRHNA, CDR2 SNTAGT. The CDR3 region has the DNA TGTGCCAGCAGTGTGTGGGCAAACACTGAAGCTTTCTTT. Translation: CASSVWANTEAFF.

The chain carries TRBV3-1 (or the pseudogene TRBV3-2) and TRBJ2-7, with D possibly matching TRBD1 (5 bases). Germline-derived CDR1 and CDR2 are LGHDT and YNNKEL (reference sequence). The CDR3 is made up of 14 amino acids. Trimming removed 4 bases from V and 5 bases from J, with 15 bases in between. The CDR3 sequence is CASSRLPGQDEQYF. CDR3 DNA: TGTGCCAGCAGCCGTCTGCCTGGACAAGACGAGCAGTACTTC.

The chain recombines TRBV24-1 with TRBJ2-7; 8 bases align to TRBD1. The CDR3 has 13 amino acids. The V and J ends lost 9 bases and 5 bases, in that order; junction bases with no gene match: 8. Per the germline V gene, CDR1 is KGHDR and CDR2 is SFDVKD. CDR3 amino acids: CATQNRGKDEQYF. CDR3 sequence (DNA): TGTGCCACCCAAAACAGGGGGAAGGACGAGCAGTACTTC.

This sequence joins TRBV3-1 (or the pseudogene TRBV3-2) and TRBJ2-2, with 14 bases matching TRBD2. The V and J ends lost 7 bases and 6 bases, in that order; junction bases with no gene match: 4. This CDR3 contains 15 residues. The germline V gene encodes CDR1 LGHDT and CDR2 YNNKEL (reference sequence). The CDR3 coding sequence is TGTGCCAGCACCAAGGGACTAGCGGGGGCCGGGGAGCTGTTTTTT. Protein product: CASTKGLAGAGELFF.

The V and J genes are TRBV19 and TRBJ2-3, with 9 bases matching TRBD2. V dropped 2 bases and J dropped 2; count of bases not matched to a gene: 20. Germline V lookup: CDR1 LNHDA, CDR2 SQIVND (reference sequence). This CDR3 has 21 amino acids. The CDR3 protein is CASSIRARSFAGGQITDTQYF. For the CDR3, the DNA is TGTGCCAGTAGTATAAGAGCGAGAAGTTTTGCGGGGGGGCAGATCACAGATACGCAGTATTTT.

The J gene is TRBJ2-7, the V gene TRBV6-5, with 9 positions matching TRBD2. CDR1 and CDR2 (germline): MNHEY, SVGAGI. The J segment lost 4 bases and the V segment lost 6 bases, leaving 10 bases of the junction unmatched. This CDR3 has 15 residues. The CDR3, as DNA: TGTGCCAGCAGGAAATATAGCGGGAGCGGGTACGAGCAGTACTTC. Protein sequence: CASRKYSGSGYEQYF.

The chain has TRBV28 and TRBJ1-2; 7 bases map to TRBD1. Per the germline V gene, CDR1 is MDHEN and CDR2 is SYDVKM. The CDR3 runs to 16 residues. J lost 4 bases, V lost 5 bases, and 13 bases had no gene match. This CDR3 reads CASSPLTGQDLYGYTF. CDR3 DNA: TGTGCCAGCAGTCCATTGACAGGGCAGGATCTCTATGGCTACACCTTC.

The rearrangement joins TRBV18 to TRBJ2-7; a possible D gene is TRBD2 (6 bases). This CDR3 region has 14 residues. Trimming cost V 4 bases and J 7 bases, with 17 bases left between them. Germline CDR1 is KGHSH and CDR2 is LQKENI. In DNA form, the CDR3 reads TGTGCCAGCTCACGCCAGGAGGGCCCGGGGGAGCAGTACTTC. It is translated as CASSRQEGPGEQYF.

The chain employs TRBV15 and TRBJ1-2; D is possibly TRBD1 (5 bases). Germline CDR1 is LNHNV and CDR2 is YYDKDF (reference sequence). V was clipped by 0 bases and J by 1 base, with 12 bases between them. The CDR3 covers 16 residues. In DNA, the CDR3 is TGTGCCACCAGCAGAGATGTTGGGGGGTATAACTATGGCTACACCTTC. It translates to CATSRDVGGYNYGYTF.

The chain combines TRBV27 with TRBJ2-1; a possible D gene is TRBD2 (5 bases). Trimming left V 6 bases short and J 8 bases short, with 8 bases between. The CDR3 runs to 11 residues. The germline CDR1 and CDR2 sequences are MNHEY and SMNVEV (reference sequence). CDR3 protein: CASRLVDEQFF. CDR3 nucleotides: TGTGCCAGCAGACTAGTGGATGAGCAGTTCTTC.

The CDR3 nucleotides read TGCGCCAGCAGCGACGGACAGGACACCGGGGAGCTGTTTTTT. Translation: CASSDGQDTGELFF. The V gene is TRBV5-1, the J gene TRBJ2-2, with 7 bases matching TRBD1. Germline values: CDR1 SGHRS, CDR2 YFSETQ. J was trimmed by 3 bases and V by 4 bases; bases with no gene match: 3. The CDR3 runs to 14 residues.

This clone was observed a handful of times. V and J are TRBV7-8 and TRBJ2-7; 13 positions agree with TRBD2. The CDR3 is 16 residues long. Germline V gene sequence: CDR1 SGHVS, CDR2 FQNEAQ. J lost 6 bases, V lost 4 bases, and 9 bases had no gene match. The CDR3: CASSSRTSGRQREQYF. CDR3 nucleotides: TGTGCCAGCAGCTCCCGGACTAGCGGGAGACAGCGCGAGCAGTACTTC. Based on the CDR3 plus reference TRBV7-8 and TRBJ2-7, the full variable domain is GAGVSQSPRYKVAKRGQDVALRCDPISGHVSLFWYQQALGQGPEFLTYFQNEAQLDKSGLPSDRFFAERPEGSVSTLKIQRTQQEDSAVYLCASSSRTSGRQREQYFGPGTRLTVT.

This chain connects TRBV7-2 to TRBJ1-2; no clear D gene. The CDR3 covers 14 residues. The V end lost 9 bases, the J end lost 4 bases, and 18 bases lay between the germline ends. Germline V lookup: CDR1 SGHTA, CDR2 FQGNSA. The DNA for the CDR3 is TGTGCCAGTTGGTTTCGGCAGGCGACCTATGGCTACACCTTC. Protein product: CASWFRQATYGYTF.

The chain has TRBV9 and TRBJ2-5, with TRBD2 matching 9 bases. The V and J ends lost 4 bases and 4 bases, in that order; junction bases with no gene match: 2. CDR3 length: 13 residues. Germline loops: CDR1 SGDLS, CDR2 YYNGEE. The CDR3 protein is CASSLSGRETQYF. The CDR3 region has the DNA TGTGCCAGCAGCCTTAGCGGGAGAGAGACCCAGTACTTC.

The CDR3 sequence: CASSPAGTTSLEQFF. In nucleotides, the CDR3 is TGTGCCAGCAGCCCCGCCGGGACTACCTCACTAGAGCAGTTCTTC. The chain uses TRBV7-3 and TRBJ2-1, with 7 bases aligning to TRBD2. There are 15 residues in the CDR3. Germline CDR1 is SGHTA and CDR2 is FQGTGA. The J segment lost 10 bases and the V segment lost 5 bases, leaving 14 bases of the junction unmatched.

The V call is TRBV28, the J call TRBJ2-4; TRBD1 matches 9 bases. The CDR3 length is 17 residues. In germline, CDR1 is MDHEN, CDR2 SYDVKM. Germline trimming cut 4 bases from V and 2 bases from J; bases unmatched to any gene: 9. The CDR3 spells CASSWGQGVVTKNIQYF. CDR3 bases: TGTGCCAGCAGTTGGGGACAGGGTGTGGTAACCAAAAACATTCAGTACTTC.

This rearrangement joins TRBV19 to TRBJ1-2; 8 bases are shared with TRBD1. Germline loops: CDR1 LNHDA, CDR2 SQIVND (reference sequence). The CDR3 extends over 14 amino acids. J was trimmed by 5 bases and V by 6 bases; bases with no gene match: 8. The CDR3 DNA follows: TGTGCCAGTAGGGATGGACAGGGCGGGTATGGCTACACCTTC. Translation: CASRDGQGGYGYTF.

The rearrangement links TRBV27 to TRBJ2-1; D remains ambiguous. V was cut by 2 bases and J by 0 bases, with 5 bases left in between. The CDR3 totals 14 residues. Germline V gene data show CDR1 as MNHEY and CDR2 as SMNVEV (reference sequence). The CDR3 sequence is CASSLGNSYNEQFF. DNA for the CDR3: TGTGCCAGCAGTTTAGGCAACTCCTACAATGAGCAGTTCTTC.

The V gene is TRBV10-3, the J gene TRBJ2-7; D remains unclear. Trimming shortened V by 0 bases and J by 3 bases, and 24 bases separated the two germline ends. Germline values: CDR1 ENHRY, CDR2 SYGVKD. The CDR3 has 19 amino acids. The CDR3 region is CAISESTIQTGSFSYEQYF. In nucleotides, the CDR3 is TGTGCCATCAGTGAGTCGACCATCCAAACGGGTTCCTTTAGCTACGAGCAGTACTTC.

The genes are TRBV25-1 and TRBJ2-2, with D possibly TRBD2 on 6 matching bases. The CDR3 contains 15 residues. Germline CDR1 and CDR2: MGHDK and SYGVNS. V was clipped by 0 bases and J by 5 bases, with 10 bases between them. The CDR3 loop is CASSEYSAGTGELFF. The CDR3 DNA follows: TGTGCCAGCAGTGAATATTCGGCGGGGACCGGGGAGCTGTTTTTT.

The J gene is TRBJ2-2, the V gene TRBV28, with a tentative D call TRBD1 (5 bases). The CDR3 has 16 amino acids. V lost 3 bases and J lost 5, with 16 bases in between. Per the germline V gene, CDR1 is MDHEN and CDR2 is SYDVKM. The CDR3 nucleotides are TGTGCCAGCAGTTTGGCTCCCAGGGTCCCAACCGGGGAGCTGTTTTTT. It codes for CASSLAPRVPTGELFF.

V gene TRBV5-6 combines with J gene TRBJ2-7; D may be TRBD1 (6 bases). V was clipped by 5 bases and J by 0 bases, with 15 bases between them. The germline gives CDR1 SGHDT, CDR2 YYEEEE. This CDR3 is built from 15 residues. The CDR3 protein is CASRDGDRPSYEQYF. The DNA of the CDR3 is TGTGCCAGCAGGGACGGAGACAGGCCCTCCTACGAGCAGTACTTC.

The J gene is TRBJ1-4, the V gene TRBV27; the D gene is possibly TRBD1 (5 bases). This CDR3 is 13 amino acids long. The ends were cut back, 4 bases at V and 8 bases at J, with 11 bases in the middle. The germline CDR1 and CDR2 sequences are MNHEY and SMNVEV (reference sequence). The CDR3 region is CASSSGRGEKLFF. The CDR3 coding sequence is TGTGCCAGCAGTTCAGGGCGGGGGGAAAAACTGTTTTTT.

The V gene is TRBV13, the J gene TRBJ1-2; no definite D call. The CDR3 length is 15 residues. With 2 bases removed from V and 4 bases from J, the gap between germline ends came to 14 bases. The germline gives CDR1 PRHDT, CDR2 FYEKMQ (reference sequence). CDR3 region: CASSLQRLPGYGYTF. Written as DNA, the CDR3 is TGTGCCAGCAGCTTACAGCGGCTGCCGGGCTATGGCTACACCTTC.

This chain joins TRBV6-5 and TRBJ1-5; no definite D call. This CDR3 has 15 amino acids. CDR1 MNHEY and CDR2 SVGAGI come from the germline V gene. Trimming took 7 bases from V and 6 from J, leaving 19 bases between them. CDR3 sequence reads: CASTNYRGDGQPQHF. CDR3 in DNA: TGTGCCAGCACCAATTACCGGGGTGACGGTCAGCCCCAGCATTTT.

Here the CDR3 reads CASSLGGSEQYF. CDR3 DNA: TGTGCCAGCAGCTTGGGGGGCAGCGAGCAGTACTTC. The chain recombines TRBV5-4 with TRBJ2-7; D might be TRBD1 (5 bases). Trimming removed 0 bases at V and 6 bases at J, with 7 bases between. The CDR3 has 12 amino acids. Germline V gives CDR1 SGHNT, CDR2 YYREEE (reference sequence).

This clone was recorded only once. The chain couples TRBV7-9 to TRBJ1-1; no clear D gene. V was cut by 2 bases and J by 5 bases, with 15 bases left in between. Looked up from germline, CDR1 is SEHNR and CDR2 is FQNEAQ (reference sequence). This CDR3 is built from 15 residues. The CDR3 loop is CASSLFRGGITEAFF. In DNA, the CDR3 is TGTGCCAGCAGCTTATTCCGGGGAGGGATTACTGAAGCTTTCTTT.

J is TRBJ1-2 and V is TRBV29-1; 8 nucleotides line up with TRBD1. Trimming took 4 bases from V and 4 from J; bases not matched to a gene: 8. The CDR3 runs 14 residues. CDR1 SQVTM and CDR2 ANQGSEA come from the germline V gene. The CDR3, as DNA: TGCAGCGTTGTCCAGGGGGCTGGTGGCTATGGCTACACCTTC. Residues: CSVVQGAGGYGYTF.